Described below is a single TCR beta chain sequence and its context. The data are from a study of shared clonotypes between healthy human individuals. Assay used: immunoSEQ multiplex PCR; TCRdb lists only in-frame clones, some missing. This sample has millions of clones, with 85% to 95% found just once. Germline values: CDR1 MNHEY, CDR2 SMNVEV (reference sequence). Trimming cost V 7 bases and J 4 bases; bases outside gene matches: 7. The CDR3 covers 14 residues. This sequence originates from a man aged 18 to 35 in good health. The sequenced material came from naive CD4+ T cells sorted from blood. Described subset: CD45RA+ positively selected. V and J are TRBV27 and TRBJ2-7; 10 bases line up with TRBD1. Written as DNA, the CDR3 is TGTGCCAGCACCCGGACAGGGGGGGTATACGAGCAGTACTTC. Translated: CASTRTGGVYEQYF.